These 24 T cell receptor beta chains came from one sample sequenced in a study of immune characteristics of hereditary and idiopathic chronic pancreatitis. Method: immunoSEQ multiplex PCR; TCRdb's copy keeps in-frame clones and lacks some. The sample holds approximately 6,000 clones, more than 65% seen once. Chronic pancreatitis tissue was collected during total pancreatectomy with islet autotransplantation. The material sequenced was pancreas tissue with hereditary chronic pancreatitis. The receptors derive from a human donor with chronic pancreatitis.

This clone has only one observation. Here the CDR3 reads CASSRTSGATDTQYF. In nucleotides, the CDR3 is TGTGCCAGCAGCCGGACTAGCGGGGCTACAGATACGCAGTATTTT. V is TRBV5-6 and J is TRBJ2-3, with TRBD2 identical over 12 bases. Losses at the gene ends were 4 bases for V and 3 bases for J; bases not matched to a gene: 3. The CDR3 sequence is 15 residues long. CDR1 and CDR2 (germline): SGHDT, YYEEEE.

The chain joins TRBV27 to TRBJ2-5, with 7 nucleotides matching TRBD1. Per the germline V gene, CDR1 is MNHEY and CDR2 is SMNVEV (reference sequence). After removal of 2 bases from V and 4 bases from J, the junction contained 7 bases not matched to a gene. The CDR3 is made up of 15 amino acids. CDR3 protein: CASSLATGARETQYF. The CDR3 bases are TGTGCCAGCAGTTTAGCCACAGGGGCCAGAGAGACCCAGTACTTC.

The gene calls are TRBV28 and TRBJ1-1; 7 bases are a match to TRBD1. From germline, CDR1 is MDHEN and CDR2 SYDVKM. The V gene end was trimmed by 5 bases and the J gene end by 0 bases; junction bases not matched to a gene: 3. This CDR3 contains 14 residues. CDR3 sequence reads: CASSPGQLNTEAFF. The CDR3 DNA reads TGTGCCAGCAGTCCGGGACAGTTGAACACTGAAGCTTTCTTT.

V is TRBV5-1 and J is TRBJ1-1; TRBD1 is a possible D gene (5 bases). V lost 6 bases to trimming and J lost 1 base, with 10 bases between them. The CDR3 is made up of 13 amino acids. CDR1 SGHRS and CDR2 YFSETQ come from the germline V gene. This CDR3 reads CASKWGRNTEAFF. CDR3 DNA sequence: TGCGCCAGCAAGTGGGGCAGGAACACTGAAGCTTTCTTT.

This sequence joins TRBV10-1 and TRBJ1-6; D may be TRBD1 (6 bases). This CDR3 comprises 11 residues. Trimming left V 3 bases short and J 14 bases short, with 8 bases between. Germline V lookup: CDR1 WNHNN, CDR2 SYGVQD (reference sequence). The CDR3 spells CASSDQGTLHF. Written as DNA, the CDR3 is TGCGCCAGCAGTGATCAGGGGACCCTCCACTTT.

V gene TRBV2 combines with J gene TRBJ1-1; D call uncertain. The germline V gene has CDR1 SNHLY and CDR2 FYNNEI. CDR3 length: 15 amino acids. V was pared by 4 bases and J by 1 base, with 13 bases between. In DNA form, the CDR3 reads TGTGCCAGCAGTGTAACACCGGAAAAGAACACTGAAGCTTTCTTT. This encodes CASSVTPEKNTEAFF.

This CDR3 is CASSRQGAAYEQYV. For the CDR3, the DNA is TGTGCCAGCAGTCGGCAGGGGGCGGCCTACGAGCAGTACGTC. The V and J genes are TRBV7-9 and TRBJ2-7; 8 positions agree with TRBD1. The CDR3 has 14 amino acids. CDR1 is SEHNR, CDR2 FQNEAQ, per germline (reference sequence). V was clipped by 6 bases and J by 2 bases; unmatched bases: 6.

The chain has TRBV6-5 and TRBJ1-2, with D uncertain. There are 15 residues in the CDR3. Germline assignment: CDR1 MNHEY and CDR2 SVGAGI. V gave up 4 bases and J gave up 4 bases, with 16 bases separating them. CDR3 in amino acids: CASSLQRALPYGYTF. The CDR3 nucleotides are TGTGCCAGCAGTTTACAGAGGGCCCTCCCCTATGGCTACACCTTC.

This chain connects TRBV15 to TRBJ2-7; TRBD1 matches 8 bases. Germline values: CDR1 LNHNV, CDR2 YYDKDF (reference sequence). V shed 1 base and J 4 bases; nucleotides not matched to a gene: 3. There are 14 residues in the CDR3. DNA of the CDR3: TGTGCCACCAGCAGAGGGGACAGGAGATACGAGCAGTACGTC. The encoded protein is CATSRGDRRYEQYV.

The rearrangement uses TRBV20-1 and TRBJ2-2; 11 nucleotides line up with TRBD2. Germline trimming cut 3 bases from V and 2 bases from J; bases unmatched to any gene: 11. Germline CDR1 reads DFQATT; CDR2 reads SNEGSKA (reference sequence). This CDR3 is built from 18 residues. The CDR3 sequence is CSASPASGGRINTGELFF. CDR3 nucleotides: TGCAGTGCTAGTCCGGCTAGCGGGGGGCGCATAAACACCGGGGAGCTGTTTTTT.

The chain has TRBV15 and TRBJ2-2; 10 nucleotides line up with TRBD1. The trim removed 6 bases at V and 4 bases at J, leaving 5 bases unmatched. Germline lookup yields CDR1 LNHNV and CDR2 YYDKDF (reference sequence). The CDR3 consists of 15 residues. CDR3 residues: CATRKDRGGTGELFF. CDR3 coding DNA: TGTGCCACCAGAAAGGACAGGGGGGGCACCGGGGAGCTGTTTTTT.

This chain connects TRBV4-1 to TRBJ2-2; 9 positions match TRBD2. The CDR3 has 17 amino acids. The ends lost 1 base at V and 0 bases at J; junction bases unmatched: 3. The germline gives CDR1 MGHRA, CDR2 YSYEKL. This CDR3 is CASSQASGNANTGELFF. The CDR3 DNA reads TGCGCCAGCAGCCAAGCTAGCGGGAACGCGAACACCGGGGAGCTGTTTTTT.

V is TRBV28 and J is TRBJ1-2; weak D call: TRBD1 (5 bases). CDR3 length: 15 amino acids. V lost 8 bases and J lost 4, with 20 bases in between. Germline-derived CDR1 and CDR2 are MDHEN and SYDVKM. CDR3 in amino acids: CASLVFIKGFYGYTF. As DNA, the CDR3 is TGTGCCAGCTTAGTCTTCATTAAGGGGTTCTATGGCTACACCTTC.

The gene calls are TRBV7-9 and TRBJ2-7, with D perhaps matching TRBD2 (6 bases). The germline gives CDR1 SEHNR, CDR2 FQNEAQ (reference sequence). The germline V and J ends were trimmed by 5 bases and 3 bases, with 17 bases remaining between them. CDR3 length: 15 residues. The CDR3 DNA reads TGTGCCAGCAGCACGTGGGTTAGCGGTGGCTACGAGCAGTACTTC. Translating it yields CASSTWVSGGYEQYF.

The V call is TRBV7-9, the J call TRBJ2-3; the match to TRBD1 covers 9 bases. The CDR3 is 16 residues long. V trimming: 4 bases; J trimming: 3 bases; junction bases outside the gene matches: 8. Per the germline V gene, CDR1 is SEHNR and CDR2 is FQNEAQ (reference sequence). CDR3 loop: CASSSLGGTGTDTQYF. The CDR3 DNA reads TGTGCCAGCAGCTCCCTGGGGGGGACAGGGACAGATACGCAGTATTTT.

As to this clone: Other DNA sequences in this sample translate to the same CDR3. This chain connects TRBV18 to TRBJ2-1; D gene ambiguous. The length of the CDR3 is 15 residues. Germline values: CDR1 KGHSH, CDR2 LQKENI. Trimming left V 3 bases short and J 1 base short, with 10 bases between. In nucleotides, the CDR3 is TGTGCCAGCTCACCCGGCGTTGGGTCCTACAATGAGCAGTTCTTC. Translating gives CASSPGVGSYNEQFF.

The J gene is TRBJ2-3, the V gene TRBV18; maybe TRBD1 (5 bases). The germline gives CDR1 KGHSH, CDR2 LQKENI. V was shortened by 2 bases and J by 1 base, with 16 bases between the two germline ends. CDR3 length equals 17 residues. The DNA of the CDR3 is TGTGCCAGCTCACCATACAGTAGGGGCAGTGGCACAGATACGCAGTATTTT. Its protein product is CASSPYSRGSGTDTQYF.

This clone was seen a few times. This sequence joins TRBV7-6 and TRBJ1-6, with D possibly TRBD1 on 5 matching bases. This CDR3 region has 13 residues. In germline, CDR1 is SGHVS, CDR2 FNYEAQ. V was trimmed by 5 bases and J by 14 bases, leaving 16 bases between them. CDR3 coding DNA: TGTGCCAGCAGCCCCGTTGGGGGAGGGTCCCTCCACTTT. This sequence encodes CASSPVGGGSLHF.

CDR3 sequence (DNA): TGTGCCAGCAGTGCTCTAGCGGGGGGTAGATCCCAAGAGACCCAGTACTTC. Translated, it gives CASSALAGGRSQETQYF. The chain recombines TRBV6-1 with TRBJ2-5; 11 bases are shared with TRBD2. Per the germline V gene, CDR1 is MNHNS and CDR2 is SASEGT. The V segment lost 4 bases and the J segment 1 base; nucleotides outside the gene matches: 8. The CDR3 consists of 17 residues.

Written as DNA, the CDR3 is TGTGCCAGCAGCTTCAATATACAGATCAATTCACCCCTCCACTTT. This gives the protein CASSFNIQINSPLHF. This chain connects TRBV5-5 to TRBJ1-6; no clear D gene. The CDR3 runs 15 residues. The germline CDR1 and CDR2 sequences are SGHKS and YYEKEE (reference sequence). V shed 2 bases and J shed 7 bases, with 13 bases lying between them.

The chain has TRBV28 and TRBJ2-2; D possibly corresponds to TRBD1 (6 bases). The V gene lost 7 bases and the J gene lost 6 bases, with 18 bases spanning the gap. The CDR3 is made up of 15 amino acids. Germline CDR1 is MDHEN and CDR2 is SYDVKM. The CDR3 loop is CASTYGGSSSGELFF. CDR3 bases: TGTGCCAGCACATATGGGGGCTCTAGCTCCGGGGAGCTGTTTTTT.

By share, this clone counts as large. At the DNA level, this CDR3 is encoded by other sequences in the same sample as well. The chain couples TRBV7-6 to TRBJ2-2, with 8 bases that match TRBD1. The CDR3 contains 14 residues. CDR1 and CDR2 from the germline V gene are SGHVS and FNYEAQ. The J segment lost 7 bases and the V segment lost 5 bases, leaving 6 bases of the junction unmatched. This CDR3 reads CASSPQGAGGELFF. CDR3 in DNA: TGTGCCAGCAGCCCTCAGGGGGCTGGCGGGGAGCTGTTTTTT. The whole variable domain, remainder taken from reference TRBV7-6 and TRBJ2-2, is GAGVSQSPRYKVTKRGQDVALRCDPISGHVSLYWYRQALGQGPEFLTYFNYEAQQDKSGLPNDRFSAERPEGSISTLTIQRTEQRDSAMYRCASSPQGAGGELFFGEGSRLTVL.

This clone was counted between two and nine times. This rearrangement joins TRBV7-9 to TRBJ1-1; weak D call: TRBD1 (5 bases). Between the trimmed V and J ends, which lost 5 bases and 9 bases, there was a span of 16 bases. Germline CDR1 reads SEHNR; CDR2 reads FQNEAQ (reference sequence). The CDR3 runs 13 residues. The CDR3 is CASSPAGVIQAFF. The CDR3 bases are TGTGCCAGCAGCCCCGCGGGGGTAATCCAAGCTTTCTTT.

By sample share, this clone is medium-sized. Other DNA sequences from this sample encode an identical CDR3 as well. CDR3 sequence (DNA): TGTGCCAGCAGTTCCCCCGCTAGCGGGTCCTTCTACGAGCAGTACTTC. Translating gives CASSSPASGSFYEQYF. The chain combines TRBV27 with TRBJ2-7; 8 nucleotides agree with TRBD2. Per the germline V gene, CDR1 is MNHEY and CDR2 is SMNVEV (reference sequence). Trimming took 4 bases from V and 3 from J; bases not matched to a gene: 11. The CDR3 has 16 residues.